These 9 T cell receptor beta chains were sequenced from one sample in a study of blood T cell repertoires in COVID-19. Here immunoSEQ multiplex PCR was the method, and the copy in TCRdb shows in-frame clones only, minus some. The sample includes a few hundred thousand clones, around 81% of them seen just once. The sample was peripheral blood. These receptors were taken from a woman aged 60-75 years with acute or convalescent COVID-19.

The chain couples TRBV20-1 to TRBJ1-1; possibly TRBD1 for D (6 bases). The V end lost 5 bases, the J end lost 11 bases, and 18 bases lay between the germline ends. CDR1 DFQATT and CDR2 SNEGSKA come from the germline V gene (reference sequence). This CDR3 region has 12 residues. This chain's CDR3 is CSAGGTGHAAFF. The CDR3 DNA reads TGCAGTGCTGGTGGGACGGGACACGCGGCTTTCTTT.

The V and J genes are TRBV30 and TRBJ1-2, with 7 bases that match TRBD1. V lost 5 bases to trimming and J lost 6 bases; unmatched junction nucleotides: 15. Germline V gene lookup returns CDR1 GTSNPN and CDR2 SVGIG (reference sequence). There are 15 residues in the CDR3. The CDR3 protein is CAWASKGANGHGYTF. The CDR3 nucleotides are TGTGCCTGGGCGTCCAAGGGGGCGAATGGCCATGGCTACACCTTC.

J is TRBJ2-7 and V is TRBV7-9; TRBD1 might be the D (6 bases). The CDR3 is 14 residues long. Germline V gives CDR1 SEHNR, CDR2 FQNEAQ (reference sequence). V was clipped by 5 bases and J by 3 bases, with 14 bases between them. CDR3 sequence (DNA): TGTGCCAGCAGCCCCCGGGACAACGGCTACGAGCAGTACTTC. Residues: CASSPRDNGYEQYF.

V usage is TRBV10-3 and J usage is TRBJ1-5; D is unclear. The CDR3 loop spans 14 amino acids. V was clipped by 0 bases and J by 8 bases, with 11 bases between them. Germline CDR1 and CDR2: ENHRY and SYGVKD. CDR3 bases: TGTGCCATCAGTGAGTCGTTAGGGCGGGAGCCCCAGCATTTT. Residues: CAISESLGREPQHF.

This chain links TRBV7-9 with TRBJ1-5; D perhaps matches TRBD1 (5 bases). V lost 1 base and J lost 6, with 10 bases in between. This CDR3 is 14 amino acids long. The germline CDR1 and CDR2 sequences are SEHNR and FQNEAQ (reference sequence). CDR3 loop: CASSLGQGFQPQHF. The CDR3 coding sequence is TGTGCCAGCAGCTTAGGTCAGGGCTTTCAGCCCCAGCATTTT. Variable domain in full (rest from reference TRBV7-9 and TRBJ1-5): DTGVSQNPRHKITKRGQNVTFRCDPISEHNRLYWYRQTLGQGPEFLTYFQNEAQLEKSRLLSDRFSAERPKGSFSTLEIQRTEQGDSAMYLCASSLGQGFQPQHFGDGTRLSIL.

The chain is built from TRBV9 and TRBJ2-3; 10 positions match TRBD2. The junction had 18 bases not matched to a gene; V was cut back by 5 bases and J by 6 bases. This CDR3 is 18 amino acids long. The germline V gene has CDR1 SGDLS and CDR2 YYNGEE. CDR3 loop: CASSDSDSGGSKVDTQYF. The CDR3, as DNA: TGTGCCAGCAGTGACTCCGATAGCGGGGGGTCTAAGGTCGATACGCAGTATTTT.

V gene TRBV27 combines with J gene TRBJ1-5; 7 nucleotides align to TRBD1. The V and J ends lost 6 bases and 3 bases, in that order; junction bases with no gene match: 2. The CDR3 runs to 13 residues. Germline V CDR1 and CDR2: MNHEY, SMNVEV (reference sequence). The CDR3 protein is CASRTGYNQPQHF. The CDR3 coding sequence is TGTGCCAGCAGGACAGGGTACAATCAGCCCCAGCATTTT.

The genes are TRBV5-4 and TRBJ2-7; D possibly corresponds to TRBD1 (5 bases). This CDR3 has 13 amino acids. V lost 0 bases and J 5 bases, leaving 9 bases between the germline ends. Germline V gene lookup returns CDR1 SGHNT and CDR2 YYREEE (reference sequence). CDR3 region: CASSLGQGDEQYF. In DNA form, the CDR3 reads TGTGCCAGCAGCTTGGGGCAGGGTGACGAGCAGTACTTC.

This clone showed up many times. J is TRBJ2-5 and V is TRBV6-5, with 10 bases fitting TRBD1. V shed 5 bases, J shed 5 bases, and the junction held 8 bases outside the gene matches. Germline V CDR1 and CDR2: MNHEY, SVGAGI. This CDR3 is 15 amino acids long. The CDR3 DNA reads as TGTGCCAGCAGTAGATTGACAGGGGGCCCGGAGACCCAGTACTTC. Translating it yields CASSRLTGGPETQYF.